This entry lists 22 T cell receptor beta chains sequenced from one sample in a study of human T cells and chemical hapten exposure (dated by TCRdb to the early 2020s). Interpreted using the paper, the time point label stands for: patch test 3, about 24 weeks after DPC sensitization. Per the publication, the treatment or condition label means: therapeutic diphenylcyclopropenone sensitization with weekly scalp DPC. Receptors were amplified or captured by RACE. Sequencing was performed on a NextSeq 500. The public sequencing data were trimmed at Q25 with fastp and processed into clonotypes with MiXCR by TCRdb, which kept only in-frame beta chains. When rows share a CDR3 protein, they turn into one entry using the most common DNA and genes. In all, the sample holds about 190,000 distinct CDR3 sequences, and about 25% of those were seen once. The top ten constitute 2% to 3% of the sample. Sequences were derived from whole blood, sampled in connection with sensitization to the hapten diphenylcyclopropenone (DPC). These receptors originate from a woman between 35 and 50 years old with alopecia areata. Some clones in this sample may be carry-over from other donors' samples.

The chain links TRBV29-1 to TRBJ2-3, with 8 bases matching TRBD2. There are 14 residues in the CDR3. Germline-derived CDR1 and CDR2 are SQVTM and ANQGSEA. Germline trimming cut 8 bases from V and 3 bases from J; bases unmatched to any gene: 10. CDR3 DNA: TGCAGCCATAAGGGTACTAGCGGAACAGATACGCAGTATTTT. It yields the protein CSHKGTSGTDTQYF.

The genes are TRBV18 and TRBJ1-1; D gene unclear. The length of the CDR3 is 14 residues. CDR1 KGHSH and CDR2 LQKENI come from the germline V gene. With 3 bases removed from V and 4 bases from J, the gap between germline ends came to 12 bases. The CDR3 sequence is CASSPYITTTEAFF. Here the CDR3 DNA reads TGTGCCAGCTCACCCTATATTACAACCACTGAAGCTTTCTTT.

CDR3 sequence: CASNLGGANIQYF. The CDR3 DNA is TGTGCCAGCAACTTGGGTGGGGCCAACATTCAGTACTTC. V gene TRBV12-3 or TRBV12-4 combines with J gene TRBJ2-4, with a weak D call TRBD1 (5 bases). Trimming left V 7 bases short and J 7 bases short, with 14 bases between. The CDR3 covers 13 residues.

The rearrangement links TRBV20-1 to TRBJ1-4, with D unclear. The length of the CDR3 is 12 residues. V dropped 0 bases and J dropped 6 bases, with 5 bases sitting between them. Germline V gives CDR1 DFQATT, CDR2 SNEGSKA (reference sequence). CDR3 nucleotides: TGCAGTGCTAGAGATGGGGATGAAAAACTGTTTTTT. Protein: CSARDGDEKLFF.

J is TRBJ1-3 and V is TRBV5-6; D not resolved. Germline V gives CDR1 SGHDT, CDR2 YYEEEE. The CDR3 is 14 residues long. Trimming left V 2 bases short and J 2 bases short, with 8 bases between. DNA for the CDR3: TGTGCCAGCAGCTTATGGTCAGCTGGAAACACCATATATTTT. This codes for CASSLWSAGNTIYF. The variable domain in full, with the rest retrieved from reference TRBV5-6 and TRBJ1-3, is DAGVTQSPTHLIKTRGQQVTLRCSPKSGHDTVSWYQQALGQGPQFIFQYYEEEERQRGNFPDRFSGHQFPNYSSELNVNALLLGDSALYLCASSLWSAGNTIYFGEGSWLTVV.

The rearrangement uses TRBV12-3 or TRBV12-4 and TRBJ2-1; D not resolved. V dropped 6 bases and J dropped 9 bases, with 9 bases sitting between them. This CDR3 has 11 residues. This CDR3 is CASRLLGEQFF. Written as DNA, the CDR3 is TGTGCCAGCAGGCTGTTGGGTGAGCAGTTCTTC.

This clonotype was counted between two and nine times. The rearrangement uses TRBV9 and TRBJ2-7, with a tentative D call TRBD1 (7 bases). The CDR3 length is 16 residues. The germline V gene encodes CDR1 SGDLS and CDR2 YYNGEE. With 2 bases removed from V and 4 bases from J, the gap between germline ends came to 19 bases. CDR3 amino acids: CASSVWRGPWGYEQYF. The CDR3 DNA reads TGTGCCAGCAGCGTCTGGAGGGGGCCTTGGGGTTACGAGCAGTACTTC.

This chain uses TRBV4-2 with TRBJ1-2; no reliable D call. The CDR3 is made up of 14 amino acids. Germline V gives CDR1 LGHNA, CDR2 YNFKEQ. Trimming shortened V by 0 bases and J by 4 bases, and 9 bases separated the two germline ends. CDR3 protein: CASSQDLGIYGYTF. CDR3 DNA sequence: TGTGCCAGCAGCCAAGATCTGGGCATCTATGGCTACACCTTC.

This chain links TRBV4-1 with TRBJ2-1; TRBD2 agrees at 7 bases. V lost 0 bases and J lost 4; bases outside the gene matches: 3. Germline values: CDR1 MGHRA, CDR2 YSYEKL. The CDR3 has 15 residues. CDR3 coding DNA: TGCGCCAGCAGCCAAGAGAGCGGGGTATACAATGAGCAGTTCTTC. Encoded protein: CASSQESGVYNEQFF.

This chain uses TRBV5-1 with TRBJ2-3; 7 nucleotides match TRBD2. Germline V lookup: CDR1 SGHRS, CDR2 YFSETQ. The CDR3 extends over 15 amino acids. J was trimmed by 3 bases and V by 2 bases; bases with no gene match: 6. Written as DNA, the CDR3 is TGCGCCAGCAGCTTCAACGGGGGGAGGACAGATACGCAGTATTTT. Translation gives CASSFNGGRTDTQYF. Drawing the rest from reference TRBV5-1 and TRBJ2-3, the complete variable domain is KAGVTQTPRYLIKTRGQQVTLSCSPISGHRSVSWYQQTPGQGLQFLFEYFSETQRNKGNFPGRFSGRQFSNSRSEMNVSTLELGDSALYLCASSFNGGRTDTQYFGPGTRLTVL.

The sample holds a few counts of this clonotype. V usage is TRBV7-9 and J usage is TRBJ2-3; D may be TRBD1 (6 bases). Between the trimmed V and J ends, which lost 2 bases and 0 bases, there was a span of 9 bases. In germline, CDR1 is SEHNR, CDR2 FQNEAQ (reference sequence). This CDR3 has 15 residues. CDR3 nucleotide sequence: TGTGCCAGCAGCTTACAGGGGCCTAGCACAGATACGCAGTATTTT. This translates into CASSLQGPSTDTQYF.

As for this clonotype: A single base separates this from a much larger clone, so it may be a read error. V usage is TRBV6-2 or TRBV6-3 and J usage is TRBJ2-1; TRBD2 matches at 7 bases. Germline V gives CDR1 MNHEY, CDR2 SVGEGT. The CDR3 is 13 residues long. Trimming took 5 bases from V and 10 from J; bases not matched to a gene: 8. The CDR3 coding sequence is TGTGCCAGCAGTCCCAGACCCGGGGGGGAGCAGTTCTTC. Amino acids: CASSPRPGGEQFF.

A note on this clonotype: This likely comes from a read error, as the CDR3 has no conserved phenylalanine or tryptophan at its end. In DNA, the CDR3 is TGTGCCAGCAGCCCTAGTGACAGTCTCACAGATACGCAGTATTGT. Translating it yields CASSPSDSLTDTQYC. This chain uses TRBV28 with TRBJ2-3, with D possibly matching TRBD1 (5 bases). Deletions cut 6 bases from V and 2 bases from J, with 15 bases between. This CDR3 comprises 15 residues. Germline CDR1 and CDR2: MDHEN and SYDVKM.

This clonotype was recorded many times. CDR3 DNA sequence: TGTGCCAGCAGTTACTCGAGAGGATACCAGCCCCAGCATTTT. Protein sequence: CASSYSRGYQPQHF. V usage is TRBV6-5 and J usage is TRBJ1-5, with unresolved D. V lost 0 bases and J 7 bases, leaving 10 bases between the germline ends. The CDR3 length is 14 residues. CDR1 MNHEY and CDR2 SVGAGI come from the germline V gene.

The chain is built from TRBV2 and TRBJ2-1; 9 bases are a match to TRBD2. CDR3 length: 14 amino acids. Germline assignment: CDR1 SNHLY and CDR2 FYNNEI. The trim removed 8 bases at V and 9 bases at J, leaving 11 bases unmatched. This CDR3 is CASSKAGGTGEQFF. As DNA, the CDR3 is TGTGCCAGCTCCAAAGCGGGAGGCACAGGTGAGCAGTTCTTC.

This clonotype turned up a few times. J is TRBJ2-1 and V is TRBV11-2, with 7 bases that match TRBD2. CDR1 SGHAT and CDR2 FQNNGV come from the germline V gene. The CDR3 has 13 amino acids. V lost 4 bases, J lost 9 bases, and 6 bases stayed unmatched. The CDR3 sequence: CASSSGTISEQFF. In nucleotides, the CDR3 is TGTGCCAGCAGCTCCGGGACTATAAGTGAGCAGTTCTTC.

The chain couples TRBV18 to TRBJ2-3, with TRBD2 as a possible D gene (6 bases). The CDR3 totals 15 residues. CDR1 KGHSH and CDR2 LQKENI come from the germline V gene. Trimming took off 2 bases at V and 4 bases at J, with 13 bases between the two ends. This CDR3 is CASSPGSGWPDTQYF. The CDR3 DNA reads as TGTGCCAGCTCACCAGGGAGCGGGTGGCCAGATACGCAGTATTTT. The full variable domain, in which reference TRBV18 and TRBJ2-3 provide the parts outside the CDR3, is NAGVMQNPRHLVRRRGQEARLRCSPMKGHSHVYWYRQLPEEGLKFMVYLQKENIIDESGMPKERFSAEFPKEGPSILRIQQVVRGDSAAYFCASSPGSGWPDTQYFGPGTRLTVL.

The rearrangement joins TRBV7-9 to TRBJ2-1, with D tentatively TRBD1 (6 bases). Deletions cut 5 bases from V and 2 bases from J, with 10 bases between. In germline, CDR1 is SEHNR, CDR2 FQNEAQ (reference sequence). The length of the CDR3 is 14 residues. The CDR3: CASSRTVPYNEQFF. As DNA, the CDR3 is TGTGCCAGCAGCAGGACAGTTCCCTACAATGAGCAGTTCTTC.

The CDR3 sequence: CASSPGALETQYF. The CDR3 bases are TGTGCCAGCAGCCCCGGGGCCCTAGAGACCCAGTACTTC. The rearrangement uses TRBV7-9 and TRBJ2-5, with D perhaps TRBD1 or TRBD2 (5 bases each). This CDR3 spans 13 amino acids. Trimming took 5 bases from V and 4 from J, leaving 11 bases between them. From germline, CDR1 is SEHNR and CDR2 FQNEAQ (reference sequence).

The rearrangement joins TRBV10-3 to TRBJ2-7; D is undetermined. V dropped 4 bases and J dropped 4 bases, with 11 bases sitting between them. The CDR3 loop spans 13 amino acids. Germline V gene data show CDR1 as ENHRY and CDR2 as SYGVKD. DNA of the CDR3: TGTGCCATCAGTGCTTCCCCCGGGTACGAGCAGTACTTC. The encoded protein is CAISASPGYEQYF.

This clonotype has a handful of counts. The chain carries TRBV29-1 and TRBJ2-4; D may be TRBD1 (6 bases). The V end was cut by 2 bases, the J end by 5 bases, with 10 bases between. The length of the CDR3 is 13 residues. Germline values: CDR1 SQVTM, CDR2 ANQGSEA. This CDR3 reads CSVENRAQNIQYF. CDR3 in DNA: TGCAGCGTTGAAAACAGGGCGCAAAACATTCAGTACTTC.

CDR3 nucleotides: TGCAGTGCTAGAGAGATGGGCAGGGCGCGGCAGCCCCAGCATTTT. It specifies CSAREMGRARQPQHF. This chain joins TRBV20-1 and TRBJ1-5, with TRBD1 as a possible D gene (5 bases). The CDR3 has 15 amino acids. The germline V gene encodes CDR1 DFQATT and CDR2 SNEGSKA (reference sequence). Trimming took off 0 bases at V and 7 bases at J, with 16 bases between the two ends.